This T cell receptor (beta chain) was sequenced during a study of shared clonotypes between healthy human individuals. V was trimmed by 0 bases and J by 8 bases, leaving 9 bases between them. This CDR3 region has 14 residues. The germline gives CDR1 SGHRS, CDR2 YFSETQ. Of note for this clone: The same CDR3 also results from other DNA sequences found in this sample.

Sequencing was performed with immunoSEQ multiplex PCR; in TCRdb, only in-frame clones are kept and a portion is missing. This sample has about 2.4 million clones; roughly nine tenths occur once, and the top ten carry 0.14%. This receptor was identified in a man between 18 and 29 years old in good health. Sequenced material: naive CD4+ T cells sorted from blood. Documented subset: CD45RA+ positively selected. The rearrangement uses TRBV5-1 and TRBJ1-6; D gene unclear. CDR3 residues: CASSLAPRDSPLHF. The CDR3 DNA is TGCGCCAGCAGCTTGGCCCCCCGCGATTCACCCCTCCACTTT.